Shown below are 26 T cell receptor beta chains from a single sample sequenced in a study of blood T cell repertoires in COVID-19. The table came from immunoSEQ multiplex PCR; TCRdb's copy has only in-frame clones and leaves some out. This table has about 220,000 clones, around 89% appearing once. Sequencing input: PBMCs or T cells enriched from blood (not recorded which). The receptors here all came from a woman aged 18-30 years in a cohort exposed to, infected with or recovered from COVID-19 (not recorded which).

CDR3: CASSSWTSGVDSYNEQFF. CDR3 DNA sequence: TGTGCCAGCAGCTCATGGACTAGCGGGGTTGACTCCTACAATGAGCAGTTCTTC. The chain combines TRBV7-9 with TRBJ2-1, with TRBD2 identical over 12 bases. The V and J ends lost 4 bases and 0 bases, in that order; junction bases with no gene match: 7. This CDR3 has 18 residues. The germline CDR1 and CDR2 sequences are SEHNR and FQNEAQ (reference sequence).

The chain links TRBV28 to TRBJ2-3; 13 nucleotides line up with TRBD2. The V segment lost 2 bases and the J segment 4 bases; nucleotides outside the gene matches: 6. From germline, CDR1 is MDHEN and CDR2 SYDVKM. This CDR3 has 17 residues. The CDR3 spells CASSLTTSGGFPDTQYF. CDR3 sequence (DNA): TGTGCCAGCAGTTTAACGACTAGCGGGGGGTTCCCAGATACGCAGTATTTT. The full variable domain, with the rest looked up from reference TRBV28 and TRBJ2-3, is DVKVTQSSRYLVKRTGEKVFLECVQDMDHENMFWYRQDPGLGLRLIYFSYDVKMKEKGDIPEGYSVSREKKERFSLILESASTNQTSMYLCASSLTTSGGFPDTQYFGPGTRLTVL.

This chain links TRBV25-1 with TRBJ1-3; the D is unclear. This CDR3 has 15 amino acids. Trimming took 0 bases from V and 1 from J, leaving 7 bases between them. From germline, CDR1 is MGHDK and CDR2 SYGVNS. CDR3 region: CASSEYGQSGNTIYF. The CDR3 DNA reads TGTGCCAGCAGTGAATATGGTCAGTCTGGAAACACCATATATTTT.

This sequence joins TRBV7-9 and TRBJ1-1; D may be TRBD1 (5 bases). The V end lost 11 bases, the J end lost 4 bases, and 11 bases lay between the germline ends. CDR3 length equals 11 residues. Germline assignment: CDR1 SEHNR and CDR2 FQNEAQ (reference sequence). CDR3 region: CAGVRGTEAFF. The CDR3 bases are TGTGCCGGAGTTAGGGGCACTGAAGCTTTCTTT.

Here the CDR3 reads CASSPRTGEGTEAFF. Written as DNA, the CDR3 is TGTGCCAGCTCACCACGGACAGGGGAGGGAACTGAAGCTTTCTTT. This rearrangement joins TRBV18 to TRBJ1-1, with 9 bases identical to TRBD1. With 1 base clipped from V and 5 bases from J, the junction kept 5 bases outside the gene matches. The CDR3 totals 15 residues. Germline V gene lookup returns CDR1 KGHSH and CDR2 LQKENI.

The CDR3 loop reads CASSLAREGPSPTDTQYF. CDR3 DNA: TGTGCCAGCAGCTTAGCGCGGGAGGGCCCGTCCCCCACAGATACGCAGTATTTT. V is TRBV7-6 and J is TRBJ2-3; 9 bases fit TRBD2. Germline V gene lookup returns CDR1 SGHVS and CDR2 FNYEAQ. This CDR3 is built from 18 residues. Trimming at V came to 0 bases and at J to 2 bases, leaving 9 bases not matched to a gene.

The chain is built from TRBV19 and TRBJ2-3, with D uncertain. The CDR3 contains 15 residues. The V and J ends lost 5 bases and 1 base respectively, with 13 bases between them. CDR1 and CDR2 from the germline V gene are LNHDA and SQIVND (reference sequence). The CDR3 sequence is CASSYALARTDTQYF. The CDR3 coding sequence is TGTGCCAGTAGTTATGCCCTGGCACGCACAGATACGCAGTATTTT. The full variable domain, with the rest looked up from reference TRBV19 and TRBJ2-3, is DGGITQSPKYLFRKEGQNVTLSCEQNLNHDAMYWYRQDPGQGLRLIYYSQIVNDFQKGDIAEGYSVSREKKESFPLTVTSAQKNPTAFYLCASSYALARTDTQYFGPGTRLTVL.

This chain uses TRBV28 with TRBJ1-1; TRBD1 might be the D (5 bases). The V gene's germline CDR1 is MDHEN and CDR2 SYDVKM. CDR3 length: 14 amino acids. The V end was cut by 6 bases, the J end by 0 bases, with 11 bases between. The CDR3 coding sequence is TGTGCCAGCAGATCGACAGTGATGAACACTGAAGCTTTCTTT. Amino acid sequence: CASRSTVMNTEAFF.

The V and J genes are TRBV28 and TRBJ2-7; TRBD2 matches at 7 bases. Germline V CDR1 and CDR2: MDHEN, SYDVKM. CDR3 length: 16 amino acids. Trimming took 2 bases from V and 2 from J; bases not matched to a gene: 9. The CDR3 is CASSLVGGSFTYEQYF. The CDR3 DNA reads as TGTGCCAGCAGTTTAGTAGGCGGGAGTTTCACCTACGAGCAGTACTTC.

Only a few counts were recorded for this clone. The chain uses TRBV6-1 and TRBJ1-6, with D perhaps matching TRBD1 (6 bases). This CDR3 is built from 16 residues. The V and J ends lost 4 bases and 7 bases respectively, with 17 bases between them. Germline lookup yields CDR1 MNHNS and CDR2 SASEGT. The CDR3 is CASSADSSFNNSPLHF. The CDR3 DNA sequence: TGTGCCAGCAGTGCGGACAGCTCGTTTAACAATTCACCCCTCCACTTT.

This chain links TRBV6-5 with TRBJ1-2, with D uncertain. The CDR3 is 14 amino acids. In germline, CDR1 is MNHEY, CDR2 SVGAGI. The V gene lost 6 bases and the J gene lost 6 bases, with 17 bases spanning the gap. CDR3 coding DNA: TGTGCCAGCAGAGAGGCCATTTCTGTTCATGGCTACACCTTC. This gives the protein CASREAISVHGYTF.

This clone was picked up one time. CDR3 sequence: CASSLGQGHYGYTF. The CDR3 nucleotides are TGTGCCAGCAGTCTTGGACAGGGCCACTATGGCTACACCTTC. The J gene is TRBJ1-2, the V gene TRBV28, with 8 nucleotides matching TRBD1. CDR3 length: 14 residues. The germline gives CDR1 MDHEN, CDR2 SYDVKM. V lost 5 bases to trimming and J lost 3 bases; unmatched junction nucleotides: 5.

V is TRBV6-5 and J is TRBJ1-1; D is ambiguous. The V and J ends lost 4 bases and 8 bases respectively, with 8 bases between them. Germline CDR1 reads MNHEY; CDR2 reads SVGAGI. The CDR3 runs 11 residues. CDR3 residues: CASSSTLEAFF. DNA of the CDR3: TGTGCCAGCAGTTCTACCTTGGAAGCTTTCTTT.

The V and J genes are TRBV7-3 and TRBJ2-1; D call uncertain. The V gene lost 1 base and the J gene lost 0 bases, with 7 bases spanning the gap. Germline V gene lookup returns CDR1 SGHTA and CDR2 FQGTGA. The CDR3 extends over 15 amino acids. The CDR3 region has the DNA TGTGCCAGCAGCTTAAGCGCGAGCTCCTACAATGAGCAGTTCTTC. Protein product: CASSLSASSYNEQFF.

V is TRBV13 and J is TRBJ1-1; 12 bases agree with TRBD1. Looked up from germline, CDR1 is PRHDT and CDR2 is FYEKMQ (reference sequence). The V gene end was trimmed by 4 bases and the J gene end by 4 bases; junction bases not matched to a gene: 1. The length of the CDR3 is 14 residues. The CDR3 protein is CASSWDRGPTEAFF. DNA for the CDR3: TGTGCCAGCAGCTGGGACAGGGGGCCCACTGAAGCTTTCTTT.

The J gene is TRBJ2-7, the V gene TRBV21-1; the D segment call TRBD1 is taken from the table without a DNA check. TRBV21-1 is given as a pseudogene. This CDR3 comprises 18 residues. The CDR3 DNA reads TGTGCCAGCAGCAAAAAACGGTCGTTCGGGACAGGATACTACGAGCAGTACTTC. Protein product: CASSKKRSFGTGYYEQYF.

The CDR3 region is CASSRGGRLDNEQFF. The CDR3, as DNA: TGTGCCAGCAGCAGAGGCGGGAGACTTGACAATGAGCAGTTCTTC. The chain uses TRBV27 and TRBJ2-1; 7 bases agree with TRBD2. CDR1 MNHEY and CDR2 SMNVEV come from the germline V gene (reference sequence). The CDR3 spans 15 residues. V trimming: 6 bases; J trimming: 5 bases; junction bases outside the gene matches: 10.

The chain recombines TRBV6-1 with TRBJ2-5, with TRBD1 matching 9 bases. The V segment lost 4 bases and the J segment 4 bases; nucleotides outside the gene matches: 10. The CDR3 covers 16 residues. Per the germline V gene, CDR1 is MNHNS and CDR2 is SASEGT. DNA for the CDR3: TGTGCCAGCAGTGGTTATGGGACAGGGTCTGGAGAGACCCAGTACTTC. Protein: CASSGYGTGSGETQYF.

V usage is TRBV6-5 and J usage is TRBJ2-7, with 7 bases aligning to TRBD1. Trimming cost V 6 bases and J 3 bases; bases outside gene matches: 8. This CDR3 spans 14 amino acids. Germline CDR1 MNHEY, CDR2 SVGAGI. CDR3 in DNA: TGTGCCAGCAGAGACAGGGAAATGGGCTACGAGCAGTACTTC. Its translation is CASRDREMGYEQYF.

This clone has a single count. V gene TRBV23-1 combines with J gene TRBJ2-7, with 7 positions matching TRBD1. TRBV23-1 is placed among ORFs of uncertain function. The CDR3 is 13 amino acids. Trimming at V came to 7 bases and at J to 0 bases, leaving 3 bases not matched to a gene. CDR3 DNA sequence: TGCGCCAGCATTGGACAGGTCTCCTACGAGCAGTACTTC. Translation gives CASIGQVSYEQYF.

The J gene is TRBJ1-4, the V gene TRBV10-2, with TRBD1 identical over 9 bases. Per the germline V gene, CDR1 is WSHSY and CDR2 is SAAADI. The CDR3 spans 17 residues. Losses at the gene ends were 1 base for V and 1 base for J; bases not matched to a gene: 4. The CDR3, as DNA: TGCGCCAGCAGTGAGTGGGACAGGGAAATAACTAATGAAAAACTGTTTTTT. Translation: CASSEWDREITNEKLFF.

This clone was recorded at least ten times. The DNA of the CDR3 is TGTGCCAGCAGCCCAGGGGTCCCCTACAATGAGCAGTTCTTC. This sequence encodes CASSPGVPYNEQFF. The chain recombines TRBV7-9 with TRBJ2-1, with D maybe TRBD1 (6 bases). Germline assignment: CDR1 SEHNR and CDR2 FQNEAQ (reference sequence). V lost 5 bases and J lost 2, with 10 bases in between. This CDR3 region has 14 residues.

The chain joins TRBV2 to TRBJ1-5, with D possibly matching TRBD1 (5 bases). V was trimmed by 1 base and J by 5 bases, leaving 6 bases between them. Per germline, CDR1 SNHLY and CDR2 FYNNEI. The CDR3 extends over 13 amino acids. Here the CDR3 DNA reads TGTGCCAGCAGTGAAGAGACAGATCAGCCCCAGCATTTT. Its translation is CASSEETDQPQHF.

For the CDR3, the DNA is TGTGCCAGCAGTTTCTTGCCAGGGATCCGTCGAGGTGGCTACACCTTC. This codes for CASSFLPGIRRGGYTF. The chain employs TRBV28 and TRBJ1-2, with a possible D match to TRBD1 (5 bases). V gave up 3 bases and J gave up 7 bases, with 21 bases separating them. Germline-derived CDR1 and CDR2 are MDHEN and SYDVKM. This CDR3 has 16 amino acids.

This chain uses TRBV19 with TRBJ1-5; D unresolved. Germline V gene data show CDR1 as LNHDA and CDR2 as SQIVND (reference sequence). This CDR3 spans 15 amino acids. V gave up 4 bases and J gave up 2 bases, with 12 bases separating them. This chain's CDR3 is CASSREGGGNQPQHF. In nucleotides, the CDR3 is TGTGCCAGTAGTAGAGAGGGAGGTGGCAATCAGCCCCAGCATTTT.

The chain couples TRBV4-2 to TRBJ1-2, with 7 bases matching TRBD1. V was clipped by 1 base and J by 0 bases; unmatched bases: 5. In germline, CDR1 is LGHNA, CDR2 YNFKEQ. The CDR3 sequence is 16 residues long. The CDR3 coding sequence is TGTGCCAGCAGCCAAGTCGAGGGGGCCGCTAACTATGGCTACACCTTC. This codes for CASSQVEGAANYGYTF.